This TCR beta chain was observed in a study of regulatory T cells in long-lasting Graves disease. Overall study results and limits: Newly diagnosed disease favored TRBV20-1 and TRBJ2-1 over persistent disease.

Time point reported: newly diagnosed GD, antithyroid drugs for less than 3 months. After RNA was extracted from PBMCs, the TCR library was made from it. V dropped 5 bases and J dropped 4 bases, with 23 bases sitting between them. The CDR3 runs to 16 residues. The germline V gene has CDR1 DFQATT and CDR2 SNEGSKA (reference sequence). Concerning this clonotype itself: Its specificity is not known.

Sequencing libraries for TCR beta were prepared with iRepertoire HTBI primers and Arm-PCR of CDR3 regions. TCRdb recomputed calls from the multiplex PCR reads with MiXCR, one row per CDR3 protein. The sample carries approximately 400,000 distinct CDR3 sequences, approximately 12% recorded once. The same data also contributed to another study, on T cells in Graves' hyperthyroidism and ophthalmopathy. That report adds: Diagnosis of hyperthyroidism was new in patients aged 18 to 65, and its duration was under 2 months. The TCR CDR3 was amplified in a first-round RT-PCR using the HTBI primer set.

This clonotype was obtained from a woman aged 18-29 years with Graves disease. The chain combines TRBV20-1 with TRBJ1-2; perhaps TRBD1 as D (5 bases). The sequenced sample was peripheral blood mononuclear cells (PBMCs), obtained at new diagnosis, from a patient treated with antithyroid drugs. As DNA, the CDR3 is TGCAGTGCTGGGTGGCAGGGAGGACCCAACGGCTATGGCTACACCTTC. Protein product: CSAGWQGGPNGYGYTF.